The 8 T cell receptor beta chains presented below share a single source sample, sequenced in a study of T cell changes during pregnancy in multiple sclerosis. Data came from immunoSEQ multiplex PCR; TCRdb stores just in-frame clones and leaves some out. Of some 89,000 clones in the sample, over 90% are singletons; the top ten hold about 2.5%. Sequenced here: peripheral blood, sampled in the third trimester of pregnancy. The receptors were gathered from a female donor with multiple sclerosis, enrolled in a pregnancy study.

Only one count was recorded for this clone. The chain employs TRBV6-1 and TRBJ1-5; D gene unclear. The CDR3 runs 14 residues. Trimming cost V 1 base and J 4 bases, with 8 bases left between them. Germline lookup yields CDR1 MNHNS and CDR2 SASEGT. For the CDR3, the DNA is TGTGCCAGCAGTGAAGGGGCGGGAAATCAGCCCCAGCATTTT. This sequence encodes CASSEGAGNQPQHF.

This chain connects TRBV7-9 to TRBJ2-3; 7 nucleotides agree with TRBD2. Trimming cost V 7 bases and J 1 base; bases outside gene matches: 5. Per the germline V gene, CDR1 is SEHNR and CDR2 is FQNEAQ (reference sequence). CDR3 length equals 14 residues. CDR3 in amino acids: CASIVGGGTDTQYF. CDR3 nucleotides: TGTGCCAGCATCGTGGGAGGGGGCACAGATACGCAGTATTTT. The full variable domain, rest sourced from reference TRBV7-9 and TRBJ2-3, is DTGVSQNPRHKITKRGQNVTFRCDPISEHNRLYWYRQTLGQGPEFLTYFQNEAQLEKSRLLSDRFSAERPKGSFSTLEIQRTEQGDSAMYLCASIVGGGTDTQYFGPGTRLTVL.

The chain is built from TRBV25-1 and TRBJ1-5; maybe TRBD1 (5 bases). The CDR3 is made up of 15 amino acids. Germline V gene lookup returns CDR1 MGHDK and CDR2 SYGVNS. Trimming took off 3 bases at V and 4 bases at J, with 13 bases between the two ends. CDR3 amino acids: CASSDGPTANQPQHF. Written as DNA, the CDR3 is TGTGCCAGCAGTGACGGTCCGACAGCTAATCAGCCCCAGCATTTT. The whole variable domain, filled in from reference TRBV25-1 and TRBJ1-5, reads EADIYQTPRYLVIGTGKKITLECSQTMGHDKMYWYQQDPGMELHLIHYSYGVNSTEKGDLSSESTVSRIRTEHFPLTLESARPSHTSQYLCASSDGPTANQPQHFGDGTRLSIL.

The rearrangement joins TRBV12-5 to TRBJ1-2, with 7 bases lining up with TRBD1. This CDR3 is built from 18 residues. Germline CDR1 LGHNT, CDR2 FRNRAP. Trimming at V came to 2 bases and at J to 1 base, leaving 13 bases not matched to a gene. The CDR3 DNA follows: TGTGCTAGTGGTTTGATCCAAGGGGACAGATATTTTAACTATGGCTACACCTTC. Translating it yields CASGLIQGDRYFNYGYTF.

The rearrangement uses TRBV5-4 and TRBJ1-3, with D hard to call. In germline, CDR1 is SGHNT, CDR2 YYREEE (reference sequence). There are 12 residues in the CDR3. The V end lost 4 bases, the J end lost 4 bases, and 6 bases lay between the germline ends. The CDR3 region has the DNA TGTGCCAGCAGCCGTCGGGGAAACACCATATATTTT. This sequence encodes CASSRRGNTIYF.

The chain links TRBV6-1 to TRBJ2-3, with D perhaps TRBD2 (6 bases). Germline V gene data show CDR1 as MNHNS and CDR2 as SASEGT. The CDR3 runs to 15 residues. Trimming cost V 2 bases and J 1 base, with 10 bases left between them. The CDR3 here is CASSEWSSGTDTQYF. DNA for the CDR3: TGTGCCAGCAGTGAATGGTCTAGCGGCACAGATACGCAGTATTTT.

The chain combines TRBV9 with TRBJ2-7; D not certain. From germline, CDR1 is SGDLS and CDR2 YYNGEE. The CDR3 runs 16 residues. Trimming cost V 0 bases and J 2 bases, with 15 bases left between them. The CDR3 coding sequence is TGTGCCAGCAGCGTAGCTCGGAACAGTCCGACCTACGAGCAGTACTTC. Amino acids: CASSVARNSPTYEQYF.

The CDR3 protein is CASSVGGPQYF. As DNA, the CDR3 is TGTGCCAGCAGTGTCGGGGGGCCCCAGTACTTC. The chain uses TRBV2 and TRBJ2-5; possibly TRBD2 for D (7 bases). CDR3 length: 11 amino acids. V lost 4 bases and J 9 bases, leaving 9 bases between the germline ends. Per the germline V gene, CDR1 is SNHLY and CDR2 is FYNNEI.